This is a list of T cell receptor beta chains from one sample in a study of OX40 agonist ivuxolimab in advanced cancers. The table came from immunoSEQ multiplex PCR; TCRdb's copy has only in-frame clones and leaves some out. This table has tens of thousands of clones, 89% appearing once. Sequenced material: CD4+ or CD8+ T cells sorted from blood, taken in a trial of the OX40 agonist ivuxolimab. Receptor source: an adult with an advanced solid tumor such as melanoma, head and neck, liver or kidney cancer. Both conserved end residues are trimmed from each CDR3. A D gene is named only where the DNA matches it firmly.

V	J	D	CDR3
TRBV28	TRBJ1-2	.	ASSLAPDTGDGLYGYT
TRBV19	TRBJ1-4	.	ASTGERGTTNEKLF
TRBV4-1	TRBJ2-1	TRBD2	ASSPERGKYNEQF
TRBV28	TRBJ1-2	.	ASSSFRGYT
TRBV9	TRBJ1-1	.	ASSPSGPQGVTEAF
TRBV9	TRBJ1-4	TRBD1	ASSPQGDNEKLF
TRBV7-9	TRBJ1-4	.	AAGLRENGEKLF
TRBV7-8	TRBJ1-4	.	ASSPSRGRANEKLF
TRBV5-4	TRBJ1-1	TRBD1	ASSPGQGRTEAF
TRBV5-6	TRBJ2-2	.	ASSRTGIYYTGELF
TRBV19	TRBJ1-5	TRBD1	ASSMGQGHQPQH
TRBV28	TRBJ2-7	.	ASSSISYEQY